This T cell receptor (beta chain) was retrieved from a study of CD8 T cells in Susac syndrome. The CDR3 is 16 amino acids. Germline trimming cut 4 bases from V and 4 bases from J; bases unmatched to any gene: 9. From germline, CDR1 is SQVTM and CDR2 ANQGSEA. Roughly 0.5 to 1 ug RNA was reverse transcribed with random hexamers. It was immunoSEQ multiplex PCR that amplified TCR beta CDR3 across 54 Vbeta and 13 Jbeta. TCRdb independently ran MiXCR on the immunoSEQ multiplex PCR reads; one entry per CDR3 protein. The repertoire has about 210,000 distinct CDR3 sequences, 95% of them found once; the top ten carry roughly 0.1%. Study results and caveats: The TCR sequencing and HLA analysis in the study involved a relatively small number of individuals, as the study acknowledged.

From blood CD8+ and CD4+ T cells, the TCR beta chain was sequenced. The patients who served as multiple sclerosis controls were treatment-naive and had stable or active relapsing-remitting disease that fulfilled the revised McDonald criteria. Notes on this clonotype: The antigen remains undetermined.

This TCR derives from a human donor with multiple sclerosis. This sequence joins TRBV29-1 and TRBJ2-1; TRBD1 agrees at 11 bases. The specimen was CD4+ T cells from PBMCs. Here the CDR3 DNA reads TGCAGCGTTGTTCGGGGTAGGGACAGGGGGTACAATGAGCAGTTCTTC. Translating gives CSVVRGRDRGYNEQFF.